These T cell receptor beta chains were read from a single sample in a study of cytomegalovirus exposure and HLA in healthy donors. Assay used: immunoSEQ multiplex PCR; TCRdb lists only in-frame clones, some missing. The sample has fewer than 150,000 clones; under 90% are singletons. Sequenced input: PBMCs. These receptors were collected from a male donor in good health and CMV-seronegative. Both conserved end residues are part of each CDR3. Fields, in order: clone size, V gene, D gene, J gene, CDR3 protein, CDR3 DNA. The D gene is left open where the match is weak. Not every row has a clone size; where given, it reads once, few, many or a size class.

size: .; V: TRBV28; D: TRBD1; J: TRBJ1-2; CDR3: CASSRKQGYYGYTF; DNA: TGTGCCAGCAGCCGTAAACAGGGGTATTATGGCTACACCTTC
size: .; V: TRBV6-5; D: .; J: TRBJ2-7; CDR3: CASSRQGYYSEQYF; DNA: TGTGCCAGCAGTCGGCAGGGGTACTACTCCGAGCAGTACTTC
size: .; V: TRBV29-1; D: .; J: TRBJ2-5; CDR3: CSVGGRLRETQYF; DNA: TGCAGCGTTGGGGGGCGGCTCCGGGAGACCCAGTACTTC
size: .; V: TRBV5-1; D: .; J: TRBJ2-7; CDR3: CASSSTIPYEQYF; DNA: TGCGCCAGCAGCTCTACTATTCCCTACGAGCAGTACTTC
size: .; V: TRBV7-2; D: .; J: TRBJ2-7; CDR3: CASSLSGLSYEQYF; DNA: TGTGCCAGCAGCCTTAGCGGACTCTCCTACGAGCAGTACTTC
size: .; V: TRBV30; D: .; J: TRBJ1-5; CDR3: CAWDGNGGQPQHF; DNA: TGTGCCTGGGACGGCAACGGAGGTCAGCCCCAGCATTTT
size: .; V: TRBV5-1; D: TRBD1; J: TRBJ2-3; CDR3: CASTGQGGTDTQYF; DNA: TGCGCCAGCACCGGACAGGGGGGAACAGATACGCAGTATTTT
size: .; V: TRBV19; D: TRBD2; J: TRBJ2-5; CDR3: CASSIVGGGETQYF; DNA: TGTGCCAGTAGTATAGTTGGGGGGGGAGAGACCCAGTACTTC
size: .; V: TRBV11-2; D: .; J: TRBJ1-4; CDR3: CASSLSGGTNEKLFF; DNA: TGTGCCAGCAGCTTAAGCGGGGGAACTAATGAAAAACTGTTTTTT
size: .; V: TRBV5-6; D: TRBD2; J: TRBJ2-7; CDR3: CASQGASGAYEQYF; DNA: TGTGCCAGCCAAGGAGCTAGCGGGGCCTACGAGCAGTACTTC
size: once; V: TRBV7-9; D: .; J: TRBJ2-3; CDR3: CASSPGSDTQYF; DNA: TGTGCCAGCAGCCCAGGTTCAGATACGCAGTATTTT
size: .; V: TRBV27; D: .; J: TRBJ2-7; CDR3: CASSSGSKYEQYF; DNA: TGTGCCAGCAGTTCGGGATCTAAATACGAGCAGTACTTC
size: .; V: TRBV30; D: .; J: TRBJ1-1; CDR3: CAWLREVGNTEAFF; DNA: TGTGCCTGGCTCCGGGAGGTTGGGAACACTGAAGCTTTCTTT
size: few; V: TRBV4-3; D: .; J: TRBJ1-1; CDR3: CASSQDGRNTEAFF; DNA: TGCGCCAGCAGCCAAGATGGCAGGAACACTGAAGCTTTCTTT
size: once; V: TRBV4-1; D: TRBD2; J: TRBJ2-4; CDR3: CASSQELAGGGGIQYF; DNA: TGCGCCAGCAGCCAAGAATTAGCGGGAGGGGGTGGCATTCAGTACTTC
size: .; V: TRBV11-2; D: .; J: TRBJ2-5; CDR3: CASSSIRLERTQYF; DNA: TGTGCCAGCAGCTCGATCCGCCTGGAGAGGACCCAGTACTTC
size: .; V: TRBV4-3; D: .; J: TRBJ2-7; CDR3: CASSQEAQGREQYF; DNA: TGCGCCAGCAGCCAAGAGGCTCAGGGGCGCGAGCAGTACTTC
size: .; V: TRBV14; D: TRBD1; J: TRBJ1-1; CDR3: CASSQDRGRRETEAFF; DNA: TGTGCCAGCAGCCAAGACAGGGGGCGGAGGGAAACTGAAGCTTTCTTT
size: .; V: TRBV13; D: TRBD1; J: TRBJ2-3; CDR3: CASSFPQTGTDTQYF; DNA: TGTGCCAGCAGCTTTCCCCAGACAGGGACAGATACGCAGTATTTT
size: .; V: TRBV4-1; D: TRBD1; J: TRBJ2-7; CDR3: CASSTGQGSYEQYF; DNA: TGCGCCAGCAGCACGGGACAGGGTTCGTACGAGCAGTACTTC
size: .; V: TRBV6-5; D: TRBD2; J: TRBJ2-2; CDR3: CASSYSSPAGGGELFF; DNA: TGTGCCAGCAGTTACTCGAGTCCGGCGGGAGGCGGGGAGCTGTTTTTT
size: .; V: TRBV9; D: .; J: TRBJ2-1; CDR3: CASSVWASVNEQFF; DNA: TGTGCCAGCAGCGTATGGGCTAGCGTAAATGAGCAGTTCTTC